Shown below are 18 T cell receptor beta chains from a single sample sequenced in a study of shared clonotypes between healthy human individuals. TCRdb keeps only in-frame clones here, not all; method: immunoSEQ multiplex PCR. This sample has 2 million to 2.5 million clones; under 95% occur once, and the top ten carry around 0.4%. The sequenced sample was naive CD4+ T cells from PBMCs. Documented subset: CD45RA+ positively selected. These receptors originate from a man aged 18 to 29 in good health. Some clones in this sample may be carry-over from other donors' samples.

Comments on this clone: The identical CDR3 is also encoded by other nucleotide sequences in the sample. The V and J genes are TRBV5-1 and TRBJ2-1; D ambiguous. The V gene lost 0 bases and the J gene lost 10 bases, with 11 bases spanning the gap. Germline V gives CDR1 SGHRS, CDR2 YFSETQ. CDR3 length equals 13 residues. This chain's CDR3 is CASSLGVGNEQFF. The CDR3 bases are TGCGCCAGCAGCTTGGGTGTGGGGAACGAGCAGTTCTTC.

V usage is TRBV18 and J usage is TRBJ2-6; possible D gene TRBD2, 6 bases. Germline CDR1 reads KGHSH; CDR2 reads LQKENI. The CDR3 is 13 amino acids. V gave up 6 bases and J gave up 7 bases, with 10 bases separating them. Written as DNA, the CDR3 is TGTGCCAGCTCCCCGGGGGACGCCAACGTCCTGACTTTC. It translates to CASSPGDANVLTF.

V is TRBV7-8 and J is TRBJ1-3; TRBD1 is a possible D gene (5 bases). Germline CDR1 reads SGHVS; CDR2 reads FQNEAQ. The ends were cut back, 4 bases at V and 0 bases at J, with 13 bases in the middle. The CDR3 totals 16 residues. In nucleotides, the CDR3 is TGTGCCAGCAGCTCAGAGGGTACAGGCTCTGGAAACACCATATATTTT. Translated, it gives CASSSEGTGSGNTIYF.

This sequence joins TRBV19 and TRBJ1-5, with a possible D match to TRBD1 (5 bases). Germline assignment: CDR1 LNHDA and CDR2 SQIVND (reference sequence). The CDR3 loop spans 15 amino acids. Trimming shortened V by 4 bases and J by 1 base, and 11 bases separated the two germline ends. In nucleotides, the CDR3 is TGTGCCAGTAGTACCCGGGGCGAGAGCAATCAGCCCCAGCATTTT. Its translation is CASSTRGESNQPQHF.

The chain is built from TRBV5-1 and TRBJ1-2, with D hard to call. CDR1 and CDR2 from the germline V gene are SGHRS and YFSETQ. V lost 2 bases, J lost 4 bases, and 9 bases lay in between. The CDR3 covers 13 residues. CDR3 in amino acids: CASSFDGSYGYTF. The CDR3, as DNA: TGCGCCAGCAGCTTCGACGGGTCCTATGGCTACACCTTC. The full variable domain, rest sourced from reference TRBV5-1 and TRBJ1-2, is KAGVTQTPRYLIKTRGQQVTLSCSPISGHRSVSWYQQTPGQGLQFLFEYFSETQRNKGNFPGRFSGRQFSNSRSEMNVSTLELGDSALYLCASSFDGSYGYTFGSGTRLTVV.

A single count supports this clone. This chain joins TRBV7-3 and TRBJ2-6, with D possibly TRBD1 on 6 matching bases. The CDR3 has 20 amino acids. Germline-derived CDR1 and CDR2 are SGHTA and FQGTGA. Trimming cost V 5 bases and J 0 bases, with 23 bases left between them. The CDR3 is CASSLALGRDTFSGANVLTF. The CDR3, as DNA: TGTGCCAGCAGCCTTGCCTTAGGACGGGACACCTTCTCTGGGGCCAACGTCCTGACTTTC.

The rearrangement joins TRBV5-1 to TRBJ2-3; the D is unclear. CDR1 is SGHRS and CDR2 is YFSETQ in the germline V gene. The ends were cut back, 4 bases at V and 0 bases at J, with 15 bases in the middle. The CDR3 is made up of 16 amino acids. For the CDR3, the DNA is TGCGCCAGCAGCCCGGGCGCGGCCGCCAGCACAGATACGCAGTATTTT. Protein product: CASSPGAAASTDTQYF.

This chain joins TRBV25-1 and TRBJ2-7, with TRBD2 matching over 7 bases. Germline V gene data show CDR1 as MGHDK and CDR2 as SYGVNS. CDR3 length: 15 residues. V was pared by 1 base and J by 3 bases, with 6 bases of the junction left unmatched. For the CDR3, the DNA is TGTGCCAGCAGTGAATTTCGGAGCGGGAACTACGAGCAGTACTTC. Its protein product is CASSEFRSGNYEQYF.

Written as DNA, the CDR3 is TGTGCCAGCAGCTTCAGGGGTCCAGATACGCAGTATTTT. It encodes CASSFRGPDTQYF. The V call is TRBV7-9, the J call TRBJ2-3, with a possible D match to TRBD1 (6 bases). V dropped 3 bases and J dropped 4 bases, with 8 bases sitting between them. CDR1 SEHNR and CDR2 FQNEAQ come from the germline V gene (reference sequence). The CDR3 is made up of 13 amino acids.

V gene TRBV2 combines with J gene TRBJ1-1, with 8 bases that match TRBD1. This CDR3 is 16 amino acids long. From germline, CDR1 is SNHLY and CDR2 FYNNEI. The J segment lost 5 bases and the V segment lost 10 bases, leaving 18 bases of the junction unmatched. CDR3 bases: TGTGCCACCTCGTCAATTGGACAGGGCAGTGAAACTGAAGCTTTCTTT. This codes for CATSSIGQGSETEAFF.

A single count supports this clone. Other DNA variants within this sample encode the same CDR3. This sequence joins TRBV5-1 and TRBJ2-5, with 12 bases matching TRBD2. V shed 0 bases and J 5 bases; nucleotides not matched to a gene: 2. This CDR3 contains 15 residues. Germline values: CDR1 SGHRS, CDR2 YFSETQ. The CDR3 region is CASSLGLAGDETQYF. CDR3 DNA sequence: TGCGCCAGCAGCTTGGGACTAGCGGGGGATGAGACCCAGTACTTC.

The gene calls are TRBV7-2 and TRBJ2-5; TRBD1 might be the D (5 bases). Trimming cost V 0 bases and J 5 bases, with 19 bases left between them. The CDR3 spans 17 residues. Germline-derived CDR1 and CDR2 are SGHTA and FQGNSA. The DNA for the CDR3 is TGTGCCAGCAGCTTAGCAAGGCGGATGGTAGCAGGGGAGACCCAGTACTTC. Protein sequence: CASSLARRMVAGETQYF.

The CDR3 DNA is TGTGCCATCAGCACCGGGACTAGCGGGAGCGGCACAGATACGCAGTATTTT. It encodes CAISTGTSGSGTDTQYF. The chain employs TRBV10-3 and TRBJ2-3; TRBD2 agrees at 14 bases. Germline lookup yields CDR1 ENHRY and CDR2 SYGVKD. V dropped 6 bases and J dropped 1; count of bases not matched to a gene: 6. The length of the CDR3 is 17 residues.

In DNA, the CDR3 is TGCGCCAGCAGCCGGGACAGGCGATCCATTCAGTACTTC. Protein product: CASSRDRRSIQYF. The genes are TRBV10-1 and TRBJ2-4, with 8 positions matching TRBD1. The V segment lost 6 bases and the J segment 9 bases; nucleotides outside the gene matches: 7. Germline V gene lookup returns CDR1 WNHNN and CDR2 SYGVQD (reference sequence). The CDR3 contains 13 residues.

The chain recombines TRBV19 with TRBJ2-7, with TRBD1 as a possible D gene (5 bases). The CDR3 runs to 15 residues. Trimming removed 3 bases from V and 1 base from J, with 13 bases in between. From germline, CDR1 is LNHDA and CDR2 SQIVND (reference sequence). In DNA, the CDR3 is TGTGCCAGTAGTATTGGTACCAGGGCGTCCTACGAGCAGTACTTC. Translated, it gives CASSIGTRASYEQYF.

The chain employs TRBV27 and TRBJ2-1; 7 bases are shared with TRBD2. This CDR3 contains 14 residues. Germline V lookup: CDR1 MNHEY, CDR2 SMNVEV (reference sequence). The V gene end was trimmed by 8 bases and the J gene end by 8 bases; junction bases not matched to a gene: 12. The CDR3 DNA follows: TGTGCCAGCCAGACCGGGACTATGGTAGATGAGCAGTTCTTC. Translated: CASQTGTMVDEQFF.

V usage is TRBV28 and J usage is TRBJ1-5, with 7 bases that match TRBD1. With 3 bases clipped from V and 5 bases from J, the junction kept 7 bases outside the gene matches. The CDR3 extends over 15 amino acids. Germline CDR1 is MDHEN and CDR2 is SYDVKM. CDR3 region: CASSFEGQSYQPQHF. CDR3 DNA: TGTGCCAGCAGTTTTGAGGGACAGTCATATCAGCCCCAGCATTTT.

This clone was detected a few times. The rearrangement joins TRBV4-1 to TRBJ2-4, with 11 bases fitting TRBD2. The germline V gene has CDR1 MGHRA and CDR2 YSYEKL. The CDR3 runs 15 residues. V lost 2 bases to trimming and J lost 6 bases; unmatched junction nucleotides: 3. The CDR3 is CASSQTGTSGNIQYF. CDR3 sequence (DNA): TGCGCCAGCAGCCAAACCGGGACTAGCGGAAACATTCAGTACTTC.